This TCR beta chain stems from a study of blood T cell repertoires in COVID-19. The overall study: Researchers got acute and convalescent COVID-19 samples from the United States, Italy and Spain. T cells, B-cell-depleted T cells, or PBMCs supplied cDNA or gDNA.

CDR1 GTSNPN and CDR2 SVGIG come from the germline V gene (reference sequence). Trimming left V 4 bases short and J 0 bases short, with 10 bases between. CDR3 size: 14 residues. Original data processing: Amplification of reference gene primers was used by the study to estimate nucleated cell counts. This table comes from immunoSEQ multiplex PCR, and its TCRdb copy is limited to in-frame clones, with some not included. V and J calls and clone size come straight from that table; D and trimming were deduced from the DNA. In the table there are some 100,000 clones, approximately 92% of which are singletons.

This sequence joins TRBV30 and TRBJ1-3; D is uncertain. This clonotype was obtained from a woman between 55 and 75 years old with active COVID-19. The sample comprised peripheral blood. The CDR3 region is CAWTRRYSGNTIYF. The CDR3 region has the DNA TGTGCCTGGACTCGGCGGTACTCTGGAAACACCATATATTTT.